This T cell receptor (beta chain) was obtained from a study of blood T cells in healthy people across ages. With a J-beta primer mix and a sample-barcoded 5' primer, a second PCR ran 7 to 11 cycles. Paired-end reads containing CDR3 totaled no fewer than 2.5 million for each sample. TCRdb reprocessed the 5' RACE reads with MiXCR, giving one entry per CDR3 protein. This sample has about 580,000 distinct CDR3 sequences; around half occur once, and the top ten carry approximately 25%. This CDR3 spans 14 amino acids. From germline, CDR1 is SEHNR and CDR2 FQNEAQ (reference sequence). J lost 5 bases, V lost 4 bases, and 5 bases had no gene match. Each of the donors had roughly 9.4 milliliters of peripheral blood drawn into EDTA-treated Vacutainer tubes. Study findings and constraints: Correlation between TCR beta diversity and naive T cell percentage was strong.

For this clonotype: Its cognate antigen is unknown.

The chain recombines TRBV7-9 with TRBJ2-1, with 7 bases fitting TRBD1. This clonotype was sampled from a man older than 75 in good health. What was sequenced was blood. CDR3 coding DNA: TGTGCCAGCAGCTATTGGGACAGTAACAATGAGCAGTTCTTC. Encoded protein: CASSYWDSNNEQFF.